Following are 6 T cell receptor beta chains from one sample sequenced in a study of T cells after yellow fever vaccination. Each CDR3 protein gets one entry after TCRdb re-called the 5' RACE reads with MiXCR. The sample lists about 210,000 distinct CDR3 sequences; approximately 3.2% were seen once. The specimen was CD4+ T cells sorted from PBMCs, collected 10 days after the yellow fever booster vaccination. These receptors all come from a man aged 18 to 30 who received the YFV17D yellow fever vaccine.

This clonotype was observed a few times. The rearrangement uses TRBV3-1 and TRBJ2-7; TRBD2 matches at 8 bases. Germline CDR1 reads LGHDT; CDR2 reads YNNKEL (reference sequence). Germline trimming cut 1 base from V and 9 bases from J; bases unmatched to any gene: 2. The CDR3 consists of 12 residues. CDR3 protein: CASSQGLARQYF. CDR3 DNA: TGTGCCAGCAGCCAAGGACTAGCGAGGCAGTACTTC.

This clonotype was picked up many times. V and J are TRBV20-1 and TRBJ2-7; no clear D. V gave up 7 bases and J gave up 0 bases, with 10 bases separating them. Germline V gives CDR1 DFQATT, CDR2 SNEGSKA (reference sequence). The CDR3 is 12 residues long. CDR3 region: CSVEDLSYEQYF. The DNA of the CDR3 is TGCAGTGTTGAGGATCTCTCCTACGAGCAGTACTTC.

This sequence joins TRBV20-1 and TRBJ2-3; 12 positions agree with TRBD1. This CDR3 comprises 19 residues. The ends lost 0 bases at V and 5 bases at J; junction bases unmatched: 15. Germline CDR1 DFQATT, CDR2 SNEGSKA (reference sequence). The CDR3 here is CSARDPGQGAPDDEDTQYF. The CDR3 bases are TGCAGTGCTAGAGATCCGGGACAGGGGGCCCCGGACGATGAAGATACGCAGTATTTT.

The rearrangement links TRBV2 to TRBJ2-1, with D maybe TRBD2 (7 bases). The CDR3 covers 14 residues. Germline assignment: CDR1 SNHLY and CDR2 FYNNEI. The V end lost 7 bases, the J end lost 7 bases, and 17 bases lay between the germline ends. The CDR3 coding sequence is TGTGCCAGCATCCCGGGGAGGGGGGATAATGAGCAGTTCTTC. Protein sequence: CASIPGRGDNEQFF.

This clonotype showed up many times. The chain uses TRBV7-2 and TRBJ2-5; D tentatively fits TRBD1 or TRBD2 (5 bases each). Germline loops: CDR1 SGHTA, CDR2 FQGNSA. The CDR3 extends over 13 amino acids. V was trimmed by 3 bases and J by 4 bases, leaving 9 bases between them. CDR3: CASSLGVRETQYF. The CDR3 bases are TGTGCCAGCAGCTTGGGGGTCCGAGAGACCCAGTACTTC.

The chain recombines TRBV9 with TRBJ2-5, with TRBD2 matching 11 bases. This CDR3 is 16 amino acids long. In germline, CDR1 is SGDLS, CDR2 YYNGEE. The J segment lost 3 bases and the V segment lost 4 bases, leaving 8 bases of the junction unmatched. The CDR3 region has the DNA TGTGCCAGCAGCACCCGGGGGGGACTAGCGGAAGAGACCCAGTACTTC. It specifies CASSTRGGLAEETQYF.